This note documents a single T cell receptor (beta chain) sequence. As yet, its antigen is unknown. Treatment in this sample: roughly 20 received Ad26.COV2.S at low or high dose, single or two shots; about 5 received placebo; per-sample allocation not given. Sampling took place 63 days after the first vaccine or placebo injection. It was Wuhan-strain SARS-CoV-2 spike that the Ad26 vaccine vector expressed. The sample belongs to a study of Ad26.COV2.S vaccination and SARS-CoV-2 variants. Study-wide context: Intramuscular Ad26.COV2.S doses were given once or twice, 56 days apart. Study outcomes and limitations: Vaccine recipients and placebo recipients showed similar non-spike TCR breadth.

The V end was cut by 1 base, the J end by 0 bases, with 7 bases between. This CDR3 is 15 amino acids long. The germline gives CDR1 SGHTA, CDR2 FQGNSA. Profiling relied on immunoSEQ multiplex PCR, and the TCRdb table lists in-frame clones only, not all of them. Of approximately 420,000 clones listed, roughly 90% are singletons. The input for sequencing was peripheral blood, taken in a trial of Ad26.COV2.S vaccine versus placebo. The genes are TRBV7-2 and TRBJ1-5; D gene ambiguous. The clonotype was recovered from a person aged 18-60 years who received the Ad26.COV2.S COVID-19 vaccine or a placebo. For the CDR3, the DNA is TGTGCCAGCAGCTTAGACCGACTTAGCAATCAGCCCCAGCATTTT. The encoded protein is CASSLDRLSNQPQHF.